This T cell receptor (beta chain) was obtained from a study of PD-1 blockade in classical Hodgkin lymphoma. Clones were sequenced by immunoSEQ multiplex PCR, and TCRdb holds only the in-frame ones, with some missing. The sample consists of around 40,000 clones, around four fifths of them appearing once. CDR3 length equals 16 residues. Trimming took 3 bases from V and 4 from J; bases not matched to a gene: 9. Per the germline V gene, CDR1 is SGHRS and CDR2 is YFSETQ. Each of the patients experienced relapse following autologous stem cell transplantation, and their brentuximab vedotin exposure differed. Complete response, partial response or progressive disease constituted the best response categories observed. General study points: Reports indicated that newly diagnosed patients had lower baseline TCR diversity than healthy donors did. Significant TCR diversity gains by C4D1 occurred in CD4+ but not CD8+ cells. Exclusion was applied to patients who started nivolumab under 1 year after ASCT.

A note on this clone: Its matching antigen is unknown.

The sample in question was peripheral blood mononuclear cells (PBMCs), obtained at baseline. V usage is TRBV5-1 and J usage is TRBJ2-2; TRBD1 matches 7 bases. The clonotype originates from a human donor with classical Hodgkin lymphoma. This CDR3 is CASSSPGTESTGELFF. In nucleotides, the CDR3 is TGCGCCAGCAGCTCCCCCGGGACAGAAAGCACCGGGGAGCTGTTTTTT. The variable domain in full, completed from reference TRBV5-1 and TRBJ2-2, reads KAGVTQTPRYLIKTRGQQVTLSCSPISGHRSVSWYQQTPGQGLQFLFEYFSETQRNKGNFPGRFSGRQFSNSRSEMNVSTLELGDSALYLCASSSPGTESTGELFFGEGSRLTVL.